These T cell receptor beta chains were read from a single sample in a study of low-dose radiotherapy and immunotherapy resistance in tumors. TCRdb re-derived calls from the reads in MiXCR, one entry per CDR3 protein. The profile covers approximately 100,000 distinct CDR3 sequences, with less than 25% appearing a single time and approximately 4% taken by the ten largest. Source: PBMCs, taken after low-dose radiotherapy plus immunotherapy. The receptors stem from a male donor with prostate cancer. CDR3s include the opening cysteine and the closing phenylalanine or tryptophan. D genes are given only for firm matches. Clone size is not always given. Where it is, it says once, few, many or a class for expanded clones.

d_gene: NA; abundance: many; v_gene: TRBV5-5; len: 16; j_gene: TRBJ2-2; CDR3nt: TGTGCCAGCAGCTTGGAGGGCGGCTCGAACACCGGGGAGCTGTTTTTT; CDR3aa: CASSLEGGSNTGELFF
d_gene: NA; abundance: many; v_gene: TRBV9; len: 15; j_gene: TRBJ1-6; CDR3nt: TGTGCCAGCAACCCAACCGGGACGGCCAATTCACCCCTCCACTTT; CDR3aa: CASNPTGTANSPLHF
d_gene: NA; abundance: many; v_gene: TRBV19; len: 15; j_gene: TRBJ1-5; CDR3nt: TGTGCCAGTAGTCCGGAGGGCCTCGGCAATCAGCCCCAGCATTTT; CDR3aa: CASSPEGLGNQPQHF
d_gene: NA; abundance: many; v_gene: TRBV14; len: 16; j_gene: TRBJ2-2; CDR3nt: TGTGCCAGCAGCCAGCTCGGGACAAAGAACACCGGGGAGCTGTTTTTT; CDR3aa: CASSQLGTKNTGELFF
d_gene: NA; abundance: many; v_gene: TRBV21-1; len: 11; j_gene: TRBJ1-4; CDR3nt: TGTGCCAGCAGCAGGCCGGAAAAACTGTTTTTT; CDR3aa: CASSRPEKLFF
d_gene: NA; abundance: many; v_gene: TRBV29-1; len: 13; j_gene: TRBJ1-6; CDR3nt: TGCAGCGTTGTGCTGGGGGCGAATTCACCCCTCCACTTT; CDR3aa: CSVVLGANSPLHF
d_gene: NA; abundance: few; v_gene: TRBV5-5; len: 14; j_gene: TRBJ2-5; CDR3nt: TGTGCCAGCAGCTTGGGGTGGGTTCTGGAGACCCAGTACTTC; CDR3aa: CASSLGWVLETQYF
d_gene: TRBD1; abundance: few; v_gene: TRBV10-3; len: 17; j_gene: TRBJ2-3; CDR3nt: TGTGCCATCAGTGAGCTAGGACAGGGGGCTCGCGCAGATACGCAGTATTTT; CDR3aa: CAISELGQGARADTQYF
d_gene: TRBD1; abundance: many; v_gene: TRBV29-1; len: 20; j_gene: TRBJ2-6; CDR3nt: TGCAGCGTTGAAACAACCCAAGGGGGACAGGGCGGCTCTGGGGCCAACGTCCTGACTTTC; CDR3aa: CSVETTQGGQGGSGANVLTF
d_gene: NA; abundance: few; v_gene: TRBV29-1; len: 11; j_gene: TRBJ2-1; CDR3nt: TGCAGCGCCGTGGCTGGCAATGAGCAGTTCTTC; CDR3aa: CSAVAGNEQFF
d_gene: TRBD2; abundance: many; v_gene: TRBV18; len: 21; j_gene: TRBJ2-1; CDR3nt: TGTGCCAGCTCACCCCTAGAGCCGGGACTAGCGGATTACCTCTCCTACAATGAGCAGTTCTTC; CDR3aa: CASSPLEPGLADYLSYNEQFF
d_gene: NA; abundance: many; v_gene: TRBV2; len: 14; j_gene: TRBJ1-1; CDR3nt: TGTGCCAGCAGAACCCAGGACCGCTTCACTGAAGCTTTCTTT; CDR3aa: CASRTQDRFTEAFF
d_gene: NA; abundance: many; v_gene: TRBV12-3/TRBV12-4; len: 13; j_gene: TRBJ1-4; CDR3nt: TGTGCCAGCAGTTCAGGGGTTTATGAAAAACTGTTTTTT; CDR3aa: CASSSGVYEKLFF
d_gene: TRBD1; abundance: NA; v_gene: TRBV28; len: 14; j_gene: TRBJ2-7; CDR3nt: TGTGCCGCGGCTTCGGGACAGGGTATCTACGAGCAGTACTTC; CDR3aa: CAAASGQGIYEQYF
d_gene: NA; abundance: many; v_gene: TRBV29-1; len: 13; j_gene: TRBJ2-7; CDR3nt: TGCAGCGTTCGAGAGGGATGGAAGTACGAGCAGTACTTC; CDR3aa: CSVREGWKYEQYF
d_gene: NA; abundance: many; v_gene: TRBV20-1; len: 16; j_gene: TRBJ2-7; CDR3nt: TGCAGTGCTAGAAACAGGAACCATGCTGTGTGGTACGAGCAGTACTTC; CDR3aa: CSARNRNHAVWYEQYF
d_gene: TRBD2; abundance: NA; v_gene: TRBV5-1; len: 17; j_gene: TRBJ2-7; CDR3nt: TGCGCCAGCAGCTATCGGAGGGGGACTAGCGGGAACTACGAGCAGTACTTC; CDR3aa: CASSYRRGTSGNYEQYF
d_gene: NA; abundance: NA; v_gene: TRBV5-1; len: 16; j_gene: TRBJ2-5; CDR3nt: TGCGCCAGCAGCTTGGGAAATATGCGGAACCAAGAGACCCAGTACTTC; CDR3aa: CASSLGNMRNQETQYF
d_gene: NA; abundance: many; v_gene: TRBV6-2/TRBV6-3; len: 12; j_gene: TRBJ2-7; CDR3nt: TGTGCCAGCAGTTACTGGAACTACGAGCAGTACTTC; CDR3aa: CASSYWNYEQYF
d_gene: NA; abundance: few; v_gene: TRBV5-5; len: 13; j_gene: TRBJ2-7; CDR3nt: TGTGCCAGCAGCCCCGTGGGTAACTACGAGCAGTACTTC; CDR3aa: CASSPVGNYEQYF
d_gene: NA; abundance: many; v_gene: TRBV5-5; len: 15; j_gene: TRBJ2-4; CDR3nt: TGTGCCAGCAGCTTAGGGAGGGGGCGAAAAAACATTCAGTACTTC; CDR3aa: CASSLGRGRKNIQYF
d_gene: NA; abundance: NA; v_gene: TRBV28; len: 14; j_gene: TRBJ2-5; CDR3nt: TGTGCCAGCAGTGTCGAGGCGTACCAAGAGACCCAGTACTTC; CDR3aa: CASSVEAYQETQYF
d_gene: NA; abundance: many; v_gene: TRBV14; len: 13; j_gene: TRBJ1-1; CDR3nt: TGTGCCAGCAGCCAAGATCGCGGGTCGGCAGCTTTCTTT; CDR3aa: CASSQDRGSAAFF
d_gene: NA; abundance: many; v_gene: TRBV30; len: 11; j_gene: TRBJ2-7; CDR3nt: TGTGCCTGGAGTCATGAATACGAGCAGTACTTC; CDR3aa: CAWSHEYEQYF
d_gene: NA; abundance: many; v_gene: TRBV2; len: 14; j_gene: TRBJ2-3; CDR3nt: TGTGCCGGAAAGGACGGCGCTAACACAGATACGCAGTATTTT; CDR3aa: CAGKDGANTDTQYF
d_gene: NA; abundance: once; v_gene: TRBV5-6; len: 11; j_gene: TRBJ2-1; CDR3nt: TGTGCCAGCAGCATCTGGAATGAGCAGTTCTTC; CDR3aa: CASSIWNEQFF
d_gene: TRBD1; abundance: NA; v_gene: TRBV27; len: 14; j_gene: TRBJ1-5; CDR3nt: TGTGCCAGCAGACCAACAGGGGGCAGTCAGCCCCAGCATTTT; CDR3aa: CASRPTGGSQPQHF
d_gene: TRBD1; abundance: NA; v_gene: TRBV2; len: 12; j_gene: TRBJ2-1; CDR3nt: TGTGCCAAGCAGGGACAGGCCAATGAGCAGTTCTTC; CDR3aa: CAKQGQANEQFF
d_gene: NA; abundance: NA; v_gene: TRBV5-1; len: 15; j_gene: TRBJ2-7; CDR3nt: TGCGCCAGCATGCCCATTCAGGGGAGCTCCTACGAGCAGTACTTC; CDR3aa: CASMPIQGSSYEQYF
d_gene: TRBD2; abundance: many; v_gene: TRBV7-2; len: 15; j_gene: TRBJ2-3; CDR3nt: TGTGCCAGCAGCTTCGTAGCGGGTATGACAGATACGCAGTATTTT; CDR3aa: CASSFVAGMTDTQYF
d_gene: TRBD2; abundance: many; v_gene: TRBV7-2; len: 17; j_gene: TRBJ2-1; CDR3nt: TGTGCCAGCAGCTTTCTACTAGCGGGGGCTACCTACAATGAGCAGTTCTTC; CDR3aa: CASSFLLAGATYNEQFF
d_gene: TRBD1; abundance: few; v_gene: TRBV5-6; len: 16; j_gene: TRBJ2-1; CDR3nt: TGTGCCAGCAGTTTTCCGGGACAGTTGGCCTACAATGAGCAGTTCTTC; CDR3aa: CASSFPGQLAYNEQFF